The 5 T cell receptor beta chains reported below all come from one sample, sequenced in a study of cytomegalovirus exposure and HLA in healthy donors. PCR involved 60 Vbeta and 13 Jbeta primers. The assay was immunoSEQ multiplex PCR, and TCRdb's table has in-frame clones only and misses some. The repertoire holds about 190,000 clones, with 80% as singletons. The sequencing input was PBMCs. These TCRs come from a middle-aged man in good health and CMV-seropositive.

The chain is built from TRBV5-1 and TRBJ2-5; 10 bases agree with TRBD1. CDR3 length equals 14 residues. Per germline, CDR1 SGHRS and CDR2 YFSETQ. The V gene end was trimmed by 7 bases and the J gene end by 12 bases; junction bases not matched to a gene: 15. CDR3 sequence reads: CASGSGQGSTEKYF. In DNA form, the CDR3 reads TGCGCCAGCGGATCGGGACAGGGGAGCACCGAGAAGTACTTC.

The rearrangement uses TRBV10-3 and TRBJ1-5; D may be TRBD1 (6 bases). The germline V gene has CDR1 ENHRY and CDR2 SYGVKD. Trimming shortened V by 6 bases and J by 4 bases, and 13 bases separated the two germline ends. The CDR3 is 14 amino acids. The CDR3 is CAIRSGTPNQPQHF. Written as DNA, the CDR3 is TGTGCCATCAGGTCCGGGACACCTAATCAGCCCCAGCATTTT.

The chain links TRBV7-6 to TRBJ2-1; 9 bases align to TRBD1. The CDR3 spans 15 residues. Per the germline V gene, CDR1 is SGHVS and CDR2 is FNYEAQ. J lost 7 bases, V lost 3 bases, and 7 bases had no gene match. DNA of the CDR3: TGTGCCAGCAGCTTGGGACAGGGAGCGGGAAATGAGCAGTTCTTC. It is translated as CASSLGQGAGNEQFF.

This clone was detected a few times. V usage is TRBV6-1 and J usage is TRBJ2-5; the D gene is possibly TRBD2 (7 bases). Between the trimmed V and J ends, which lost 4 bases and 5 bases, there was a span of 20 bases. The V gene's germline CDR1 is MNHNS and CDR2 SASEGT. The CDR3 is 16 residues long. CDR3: CASSVNREGLRETQYF. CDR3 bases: TGTGCCAGCAGTGTAAACAGGGAGGGACTTCGGGAGACCCAGTACTTC.

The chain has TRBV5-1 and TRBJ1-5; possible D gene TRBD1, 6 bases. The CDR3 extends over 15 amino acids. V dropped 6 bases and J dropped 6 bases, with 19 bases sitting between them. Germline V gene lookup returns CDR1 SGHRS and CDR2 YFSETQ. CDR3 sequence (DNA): TGCGCCAGCACCGAAACAGGGAAAAGGGGTCAGCCCCAGCATTTT. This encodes CASTETGKRGQPQHF.